This T cell receptor (beta chain) derives from a study of cytomegalovirus exposure and HLA in healthy donors. Details on this clone: Its antigen is as yet unknown.

Regarding the study as a whole: Both high specificity and high sensitivity reportedly marked the classifier's diagnosis of cytomegalovirus status. A later analysis found most CMV-associated TCR beta chains apparently HLA-restricted. TRBV6-2, TRBV6-3 and some other V segments were excluded as indistinguishable. A later analysis, which compared TCR beta chains of equal frequency, found the HLA-associated ones more clonally expanded.

V was pared by 3 bases and J by 3 bases, with 15 bases between. The CDR3 has 15 amino acids. The V gene's germline CDR1 is SGHDT and CDR2 YYEEEE. Researchers ran the PCR with 60 Vbeta and 13 Jbeta primers. TCRdb's copy holds only in-frame clones and misses some; the assay was immunoSEQ multiplex PCR. Among around 130,000 clones listed, over 70% were seen once. The chain carries TRBV5-6 and TRBJ1-1, with D maybe TRBD1 (6 bases). The TCR originated in a woman in her thirties or forties in good health and CMV-seronegative. The specimen sequenced was PBMCs. The CDR3 DNA reads as TGTGCCAGCAGCTCTGGGGGGGGGCAGTACACTGAAGCTTTCTTT. Its protein product is CASSSGGGQYTEAFF.